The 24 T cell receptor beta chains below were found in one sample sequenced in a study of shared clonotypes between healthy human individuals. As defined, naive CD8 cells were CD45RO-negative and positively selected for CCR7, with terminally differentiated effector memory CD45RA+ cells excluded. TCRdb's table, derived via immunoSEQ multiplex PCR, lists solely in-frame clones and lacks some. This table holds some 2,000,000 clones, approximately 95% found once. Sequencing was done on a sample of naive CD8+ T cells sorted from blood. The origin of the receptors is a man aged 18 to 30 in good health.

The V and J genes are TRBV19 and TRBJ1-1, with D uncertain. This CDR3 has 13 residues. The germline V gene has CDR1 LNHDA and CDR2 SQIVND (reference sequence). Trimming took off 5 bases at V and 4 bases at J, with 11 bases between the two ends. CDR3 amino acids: CASSRGWGTEAFF. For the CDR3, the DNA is TGTGCCAGTAGTCGAGGGTGGGGCACTGAAGCTTTCTTT. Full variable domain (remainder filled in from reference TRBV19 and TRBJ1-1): DGGITQSPKYLFRKEGQNVTLSCEQNLNHDAMYWYRQDPGQGLRLIYYSQIVNDFQKGDIAEGYSVSREKKESFPLTVTSAQKNPTAFYLCASSRGWGTEAFFGQGTRLTVV.

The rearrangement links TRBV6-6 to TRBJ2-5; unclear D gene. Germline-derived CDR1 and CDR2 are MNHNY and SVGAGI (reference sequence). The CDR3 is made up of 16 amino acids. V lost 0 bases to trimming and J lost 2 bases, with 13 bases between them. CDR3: CASSYSTQNLQETQYF. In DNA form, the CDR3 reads TGTGCCAGCAGTTACTCGACACAGAATTTACAAGAGACCCAGTACTTC.

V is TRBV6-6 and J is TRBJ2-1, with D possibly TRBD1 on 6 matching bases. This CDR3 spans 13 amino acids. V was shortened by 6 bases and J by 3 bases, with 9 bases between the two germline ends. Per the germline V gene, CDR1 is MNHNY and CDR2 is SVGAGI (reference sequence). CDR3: CASSLDSYNEQFF. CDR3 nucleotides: TGTGCCAGCAGCCTGGACAGCTACAATGAGCAGTTCTTC.

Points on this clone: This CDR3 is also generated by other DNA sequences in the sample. The CDR3 sequence is CASSIQGTSYEQYF. CDR3 coding DNA: TGTGCCAGTAGTATCCAGGGGACATCCTACGAGCAGTACTTC. V usage is TRBV19 and J usage is TRBJ2-7, with D possibly TRBD1 on 6 matching bases. V shed 3 bases and J shed 1 base, with 10 bases lying between them. Germline V gene sequence: CDR1 LNHDA, CDR2 SQIVND (reference sequence). The CDR3 extends over 14 amino acids.

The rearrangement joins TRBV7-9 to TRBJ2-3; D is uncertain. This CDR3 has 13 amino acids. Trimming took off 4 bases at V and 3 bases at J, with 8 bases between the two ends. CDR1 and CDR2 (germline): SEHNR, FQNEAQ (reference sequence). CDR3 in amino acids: CASSSDGTDTQYF. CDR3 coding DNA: TGTGCCAGCAGCTCGGACGGAACAGATACGCAGTATTTT.

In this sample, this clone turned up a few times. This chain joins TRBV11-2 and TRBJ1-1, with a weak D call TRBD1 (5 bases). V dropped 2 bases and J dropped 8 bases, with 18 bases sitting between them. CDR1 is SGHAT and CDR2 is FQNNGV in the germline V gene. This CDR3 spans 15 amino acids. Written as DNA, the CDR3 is TGTGCCAGCAGCTTAAACCAGGGCCAGGTGATCGAAGCTTTCTTT. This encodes CASSLNQGQVIEAFF.

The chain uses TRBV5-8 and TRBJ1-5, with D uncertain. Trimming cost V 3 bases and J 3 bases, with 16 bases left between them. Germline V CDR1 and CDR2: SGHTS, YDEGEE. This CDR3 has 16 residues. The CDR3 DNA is TGTGCCAGCAGCTCCCGATCAGGTCATGACAATCAGCCCCAGCATTTT. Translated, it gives CASSSRSGHDNQPQHF.

The CDR3 coding sequence is TGTGCCAGCAGCACAGGGGGGACGGCCTACGAGCAGTACTTC. Protein product: CASSTGGTAYEQYF. The chain is built from TRBV7-8 and TRBJ2-7, with 8 bases lining up with TRBD1. CDR1 is SGHVS, CDR2 FQNEAQ, per germline. The CDR3 runs 14 residues. V trimming: 5 bases; J trimming: 2 bases; junction bases outside the gene matches: 5. Variable domain in full (rest from reference TRBV7-8 and TRBJ2-7): GAGVSQSPRYKVAKRGQDVALRCDPISGHVSLFWYQQALGQGPEFLTYFQNEAQLDKSGLPSDRFFAERPEGSVSTLKIQRTQQEDSAVYLCASSTGGTAYEQYFGPGTRLTVT.

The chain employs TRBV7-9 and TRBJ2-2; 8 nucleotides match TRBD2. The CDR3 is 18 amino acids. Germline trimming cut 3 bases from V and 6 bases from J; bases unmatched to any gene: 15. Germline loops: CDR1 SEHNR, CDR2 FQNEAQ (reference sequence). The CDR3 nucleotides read TGTGCCAGCAGCTTCCCTCGGGGTAGCGGGACACAACCCGGGGAGCTGTTTTTT. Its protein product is CASSFPRGSGTQPGELFF.

The CDR3 loop is CASSLGDLYNEQFF. Written as DNA, the CDR3 is TGTGCCAGCAGCTTGGGAGACCTCTACAATGAGCAGTTCTTC. The rearrangement joins TRBV5-4 to TRBJ2-1; D not resolved. V gave up 0 bases and J gave up 3 bases, with 7 bases separating them. CDR1 and CDR2 from the germline V gene are SGHNT and YYREEE (reference sequence). The CDR3 length is 14 residues.

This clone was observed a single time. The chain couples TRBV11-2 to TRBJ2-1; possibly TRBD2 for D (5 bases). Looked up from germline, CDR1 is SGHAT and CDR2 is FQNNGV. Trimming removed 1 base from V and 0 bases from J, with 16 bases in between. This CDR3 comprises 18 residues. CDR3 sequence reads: CASSLVSALTSSYNEQFF. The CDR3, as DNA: TGTGCCAGCAGCTTAGTTAGCGCCCTCACCAGCTCCTACAATGAGCAGTTCTTC.

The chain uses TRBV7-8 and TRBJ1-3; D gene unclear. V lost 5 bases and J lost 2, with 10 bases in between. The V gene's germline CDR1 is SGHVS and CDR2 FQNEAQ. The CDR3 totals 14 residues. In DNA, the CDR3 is TGTGCCAGCAGCCCAATGGCGCCTGGAAACACCATATATTTT. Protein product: CASSPMAPGNTIYF.

The CDR3 loop reads CASSVPGHVEETQYF. The CDR3 DNA reads TGTGCCAGCAGTGTCCCGGGACACGTGGAGGAGACCCAGTACTTC. The rearrangement uses TRBV2 and TRBJ2-5; D possibly corresponds to TRBD1 (6 bases). CDR1 and CDR2 (germline): SNHLY, FYNNEI. The CDR3 runs 15 residues. V was pared by 4 bases and J by 5 bases, with 17 bases between.

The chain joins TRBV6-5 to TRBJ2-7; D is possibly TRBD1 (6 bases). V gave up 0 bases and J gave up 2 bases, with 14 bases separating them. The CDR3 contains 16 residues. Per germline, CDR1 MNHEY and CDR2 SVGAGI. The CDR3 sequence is CASSYSTGTRAYEQYF. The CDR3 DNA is TGTGCCAGCAGTTACTCGACCGGGACACGAGCCTACGAGCAGTACTTC.

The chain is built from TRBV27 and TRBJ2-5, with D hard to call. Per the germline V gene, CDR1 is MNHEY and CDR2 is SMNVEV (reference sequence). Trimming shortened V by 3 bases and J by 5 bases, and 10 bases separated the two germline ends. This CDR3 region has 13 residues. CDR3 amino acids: CASSFLVEETQYF. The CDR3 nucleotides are TGTGCCAGCAGTTTCTTAGTCGAGGAGACCCAGTACTTC.

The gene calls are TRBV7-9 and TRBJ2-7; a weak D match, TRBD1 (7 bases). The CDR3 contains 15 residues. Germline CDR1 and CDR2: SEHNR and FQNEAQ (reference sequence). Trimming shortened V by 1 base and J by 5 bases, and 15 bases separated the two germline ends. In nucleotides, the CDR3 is TGTGCCAGCAGCTTAGTAGGGGGCACTAGCAACGAGCAGTACTTC. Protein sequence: CASSLVGGTSNEQYF.

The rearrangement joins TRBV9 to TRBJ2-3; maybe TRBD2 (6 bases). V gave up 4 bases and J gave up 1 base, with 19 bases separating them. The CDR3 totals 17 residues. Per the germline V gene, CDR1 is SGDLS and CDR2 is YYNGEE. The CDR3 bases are TGTGCCAGCAGCCCGCAGTTTGGGCGGGGAGGCACAGATACGCAGTATTTT. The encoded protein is CASSPQFGRGGTDTQYF.

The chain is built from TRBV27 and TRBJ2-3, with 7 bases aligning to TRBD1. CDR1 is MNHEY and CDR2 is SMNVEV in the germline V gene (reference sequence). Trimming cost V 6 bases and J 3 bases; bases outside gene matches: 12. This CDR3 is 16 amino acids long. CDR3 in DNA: TGTGCCAGCAGCAGGTTAGAAGGGGGCAGGACAGATACGCAGTATTTT. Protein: CASSRLEGGRTDTQYF.

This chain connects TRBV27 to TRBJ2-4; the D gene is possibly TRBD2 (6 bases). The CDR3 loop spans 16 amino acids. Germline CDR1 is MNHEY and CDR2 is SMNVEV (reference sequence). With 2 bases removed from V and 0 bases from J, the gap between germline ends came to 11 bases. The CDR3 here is CASSLGLPLAKNIQYF. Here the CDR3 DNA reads TGTGCCAGCAGTTTAGGACTACCGCTAGCCAAAAACATTCAGTACTTC.

CDR3 residues: CASSVRDSGYEQYF. The CDR3 nucleotides read TGCGCCAGCAGCGTGAGGGACAGTGGCTACGAGCAGTACTTC. The chain uses TRBV5-1 and TRBJ2-7; 7 nucleotides agree with TRBD1. V shed 4 bases and J 3 bases; nucleotides not matched to a gene: 7. Germline CDR1 reads SGHRS; CDR2 reads YFSETQ. There are 14 residues in the CDR3.

CDR3 residues: CASSLNRVRETQYF. The DNA for the CDR3 is TGTGCCAGCAGCTTAAACAGGGTCAGGGAGACCCAGTACTTC. V is TRBV13 and J is TRBJ2-5; the D gene is possibly TRBD1 (6 bases). The CDR3 has 14 residues. Trimming pared 2 bases from V and 5 bases from J, leaving 12 bases between. Looked up from germline, CDR1 is PRHDT and CDR2 is FYEKMQ (reference sequence).

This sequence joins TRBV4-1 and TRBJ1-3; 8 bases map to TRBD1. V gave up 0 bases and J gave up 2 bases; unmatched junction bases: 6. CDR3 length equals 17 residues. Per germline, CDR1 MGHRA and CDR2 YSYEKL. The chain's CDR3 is CASSQDGQGATGNTIYF. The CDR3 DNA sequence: TGCGCCAGCAGCCAAGACGGTCAGGGGGCCACTGGAAACACCATATATTTT.

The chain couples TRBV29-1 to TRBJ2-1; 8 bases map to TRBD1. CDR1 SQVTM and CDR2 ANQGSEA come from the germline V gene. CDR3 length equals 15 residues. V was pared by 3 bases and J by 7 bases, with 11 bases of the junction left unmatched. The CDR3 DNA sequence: TGCAGCGTTGAGGTGGAGGGTAGGACAGGGAATGAGCAGTTCTTC. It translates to CSVEVEGRTGNEQFF.

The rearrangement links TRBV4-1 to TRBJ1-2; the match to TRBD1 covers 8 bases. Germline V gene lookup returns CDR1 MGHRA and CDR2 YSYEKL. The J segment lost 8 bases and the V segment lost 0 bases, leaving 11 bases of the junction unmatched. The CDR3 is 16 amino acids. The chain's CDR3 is CASSQEAGQGLGGYTF. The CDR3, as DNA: TGCGCCAGCAGCCAAGAAGCCGGACAGGGACTGGGGGGCTACACCTTC.